The 25 T cell receptor beta chains listed next were all sequenced from one sample in a study of blood T cell repertoires in COVID-19. TCRdb keeps only in-frame clones here, not all; method: immunoSEQ multiplex PCR. The table has 110,000 to 150,000 clones, around four fifths seen once. Source material: PBMCs or T cells enriched from blood (not recorded which). The receptors derive from a woman aged 40 to 50 who had recovered from COVID-19.

The genes are TRBV7-8 and TRBJ2-2, with TRBD1 matching over 10 bases. CDR3 size: 16 residues. V shed 3 bases and J 4 bases; nucleotides not matched to a gene: 5. Looked up from germline, CDR1 is SGHVS and CDR2 is FQNEAQ. The CDR3 protein is CASSFGQGVITGELFF. The CDR3 DNA sequence: TGTGCCAGCAGCTTCGGACAGGGGGTGATCACCGGGGAGCTGTTTTTT.

The gene calls are TRBV5-1 and TRBJ1-1; D is uncertain. The V gene's germline CDR1 is SGHRS and CDR2 YFSETQ. The V end was cut by 1 base, the J end by 4 bases, with 11 bases between. There are 14 residues in the CDR3. The CDR3 loop reads CASSLFSGSTEAFF. The CDR3 bases are TGCGCCAGCAGCTTGTTCTCGGGGTCCACTGAAGCTTTCTTT.

This rearrangement joins TRBV7-9 to TRBJ2-1; no clear D gene. The CDR3 is 12 residues long. Germline values: CDR1 SEHNR, CDR2 FQNEAQ (reference sequence). Trimming pared 1 base from V and 8 bases from J, leaving 6 bases between. CDR3 DNA sequence: TGTGCCAGCAGCTTAGTAGCATATGAGCAGTTCTTC. Encoded protein: CASSLVAYEQFF.

This clone has just one count. The chain uses TRBV27 and TRBJ2-2; TRBD1 matches 11 bases. Germline CDR1 is MNHEY and CDR2 is SMNVEV (reference sequence). The trim removed 4 bases at V and 6 bases at J, leaving 7 bases unmatched. The CDR3 runs 16 residues. CDR3 sequence: CASSSGQGVIAGELFF. CDR3 nucleotide sequence: TGTGCCAGCAGTTCGGGACAGGGGGTTATCGCCGGGGAGCTGTTTTTT.

The rearrangement links TRBV27 to TRBJ1-2; 8 bases line up with TRBD1. From germline, CDR1 is MNHEY and CDR2 SMNVEV (reference sequence). The CDR3 totals 16 residues. Germline trimming cut 2 bases from V and 4 bases from J; bases unmatched to any gene: 9. CDR3 amino acids: CASSLAAGGPFYGYTF. CDR3 DNA sequence: TGTGCCAGCAGTTTAGCGGCAGGGGGCCCTTTCTATGGCTACACCTTC.

V gene TRBV27 combines with J gene TRBJ2-1; possibly TRBD2 for D (5 bases). The CDR3 is made up of 12 amino acids. Germline V gene data show CDR1 as MNHEY and CDR2 as SMNVEV (reference sequence). Trimming left V 6 bases short and J 8 bases short, with 11 bases between. CDR3 sequence: CASSPTIDEQFF. The CDR3 bases are TGTGCCAGCAGCCCGACTATTGATGAGCAGTTCTTC.

This clone appeared once. The chain links TRBV19 to TRBJ1-1, with 7 bases fitting TRBD1. V was clipped by 8 bases and J by 5 bases; unmatched bases: 8. CDR1 is LNHDA, CDR2 SQIVND, per germline (reference sequence). CDR3 length: 13 amino acids. DNA for the CDR3: TGTGCCAGTCGAAACAGGGGAGATACTGAAGCTTTCTTT. Protein product: CASRNRGDTEAFF. Using reference TRBV19 and TRBJ1-1 for the parts outside the CDR3, the full variable domain is DGGITQSPKYLFRKEGQNVTLSCEQNLNHDAMYWYRQDPGQGLRLIYYSQIVNDFQKGDIAEGYSVSREKKESFPLTVTSAQKNPTAFYLCASRNRGDTEAFFGQGTRLTVV.

This chain uses TRBV7-8 with TRBJ2-3; D is unclear. Trimming took 6 bases from V and 1 from J, leaving 14 bases between them. CDR1 is SGHVS, CDR2 FQNEAQ, per germline. The CDR3 is made up of 15 amino acids. CDR3 DNA sequence: TGTGCCAGCAGGGCTCGGGTCGTCGGCACAGATACGCAGTATTTT. It codes for CASRARVVGTDTQYF.

This chain connects TRBV5-1 to TRBJ1-1; 7 bases agree with TRBD1. The CDR3 contains 14 residues. V dropped 0 bases and J dropped 4; count of bases not matched to a gene: 3. Germline lookup yields CDR1 SGHRS and CDR2 YFSETQ. CDR3 nucleotides: TGCGCCAGCAGCTTGGACCCAGGGGGCACTGAAGCTTTCTTT. This sequence encodes CASSLDPGGTEAFF.

This clone was recorded only once. The V call is TRBV5-1, the J call TRBJ2-1, with TRBD2 identical over 7 bases. The CDR3 is made up of 15 amino acids. Germline assignment: CDR1 SGHRS and CDR2 YFSETQ. The ends lost 4 bases at V and 4 bases at J; junction bases unmatched: 8. The CDR3 here is CASSPSGAEYNEQFF. The DNA for the CDR3 is TGCGCCAGCAGCCCCAGCGGGGCGGAATACAATGAGCAGTTCTTC.

The J gene is TRBJ1-5, the V gene TRBV27, with a tentative D call TRBD1 (5 bases). Germline values: CDR1 MNHEY, CDR2 SMNVEV (reference sequence). The CDR3 contains 14 residues. Trimming stripped 0 bases from V and 7 bases from J, with 10 bases between. The CDR3 loop reads CASSLSRAGQPQHF. CDR3 in DNA: TGTGCCAGCAGTTTATCCAGGGCAGGACAGCCCCAGCATTTT.

This chain uses TRBV6-5 with TRBJ2-1; TRBD2 is a possible D gene (6 bases). The CDR3 sequence is 15 residues long. CDR1 MNHEY and CDR2 SVGAGI come from the germline V gene. Trimming stripped 7 bases from V and 9 bases from J, with 22 bases between. CDR3 in amino acids: CASTEDAHLTSEQFF. In DNA, the CDR3 is TGTGCCAGCACCGAAGACGCCCATCTGACTAGTGAGCAGTTCTTC.

The CDR3 sequence: CAWSRTGSTEAFF. The CDR3 bases are TGTGCCTGGAGCCGGACAGGGAGTACTGAAGCTTTCTTT. This chain uses TRBV30 with TRBJ1-1, with 8 bases matching TRBD1. V shed 3 bases and J 5 bases; nucleotides not matched to a gene: 5. Germline CDR1 is GTSNPN and CDR2 is SVGIG (reference sequence). The CDR3 consists of 13 residues.

The chain has TRBV6-1 and TRBJ1-5; 7 nucleotides agree with TRBD1. Losses at the gene ends were 1 base for V and 7 bases for J; bases not matched to a gene: 1. This CDR3 region has 13 residues. The germline CDR1 and CDR2 sequences are MNHNS and SASEGT. The CDR3 nucleotides are TGTGCCAGCAGTGAAGTACAGGGGCAGCCCCAGCATTTT. This sequence encodes CASSEVQGQPQHF.

The CDR3 DNA reads as TGTGCCAGCAGCCCTACCCAATTGGATACGCAGTATTTT. Translating gives CASSPTQLDTQYF. The rearrangement links TRBV11-3 to TRBJ2-3; D is unclear. This CDR3 is built from 13 residues. Trimming stripped 5 bases from V and 6 bases from J, with 12 bases between. Germline values: CDR1 SGHNT, CDR2 YENEEA.

V and J are TRBV4-2 and TRBJ2-3, with D possibly being TRBD1 (5 bases). Germline V gene sequence: CDR1 LGHNA, CDR2 YNFKEQ. Trimming left V 1 base short and J 2 bases short, with 10 bases between. This CDR3 is 15 amino acids long. CDR3 in DNA: TGTGCCAGCAGCCAAGGGGCAGGGTTCACAGATACGCAGTATTTT. Translated: CASSQGAGFTDTQYF.

In this sample, this clone turned up many times. This chain links TRBV6-1 with TRBJ2-1, with 7 bases lining up with TRBD2. The germline gives CDR1 MNHNS, CDR2 SASEGT. The CDR3 is 16 amino acids. The V and J ends lost 2 bases and 0 bases, in that order; junction bases with no gene match: 4. CDR3 protein: CASSEWGEGSYNEQFF. The CDR3 bases are TGTGCCAGCAGTGAATGGGGGGAGGGCTCCTACAATGAGCAGTTCTTC.

The rearrangement links TRBV18 to TRBJ1-2; 7 positions agree with TRBD1. The CDR3 is 13 amino acids. Germline CDR1 is KGHSH and CDR2 is LQKENI. J was trimmed by 5 bases and V by 5 bases; bases with no gene match: 5. Here the CDR3 DNA reads TGTGCCAGCTCATCCGACAGGGAGTATGGCTACACCTTC. It encodes CASSSDREYGYTF.

In DNA, the CDR3 is TGTGCCAGCAGCTTAGTCGTAGGGGGCTACTATGGCTACACCTTC. Translating it yields CASSLVVGGYYGYTF. This chain joins TRBV7-8 and TRBJ1-2; TRBD1 matches 7 bases. V was clipped by 1 base and J by 3 bases; unmatched bases: 5. The CDR3 loop spans 15 amino acids. CDR1 is SGHVS and CDR2 is FQNEAQ in the germline V gene.

Only one count was recorded for this clone. The chain is built from TRBV25-1 and TRBJ2-1; 7 bases are a match to TRBD1. J lost 4 bases, V lost 8 bases, and 8 bases had no gene match. Germline assignment: CDR1 MGHDK and CDR2 SYGVNS. The CDR3 length is 14 residues. The CDR3: CASGLPGGYNEQFF. As DNA, the CDR3 is TGTGCCAGCGGTCTCCCAGGGGGTTACAATGAGCAGTTCTTC. Full variable domain (remainder filled in from reference TRBV25-1 and TRBJ2-1): EADIYQTPRYLVIGTGKKITLECSQTMGHDKMYWYQQDPGMELHLIHYSYGVNSTEKGDLSSESTVSRIRTEHFPLTLESARPSHTSQYLCASGLPGGYNEQFFGPGTRLTVL.

The rearrangement uses TRBV21-1 and TRBJ1-4. TRBV21-1 constitutes a pseudogene. CDR3 length: 16 residues. The CDR3 bases are TGTGCCAGCAGCAAAGTGGGGGGTACTAATGGTGAAAAACTGTTTTTT. Amino acid sequence: CASSKVGGTNGEKLFF.

The gene calls are TRBV28 and TRBJ1-1; 7 positions match TRBD1. With 5 bases clipped from V and 1 base from J, the junction kept 4 bases outside the gene matches. Germline V gene lookup returns CDR1 MDHEN and CDR2 SYDVKM. This CDR3 region has 14 residues. DNA of the CDR3: TGTGCCAGCAGTGCGGGACAGTGGAACACTGAAGCTTTCTTT. This sequence encodes CASSAGQWNTEAFF.

The rearrangement uses TRBV30 and TRBJ1-1, with no clear D. This CDR3 comprises 15 residues. The germline V gene encodes CDR1 GTSNPN and CDR2 SVGIG (reference sequence). Trimming pared 1 base from V and 5 bases from J, leaving 17 bases between. The DNA for the CDR3 is TGTGCCTGGAGTGGTCCGGGGATCATAAGGACTGAAGCTTTCTTT. It encodes CAWSGPGIIRTEAFF. The whole variable domain, remainder taken from reference TRBV30 and TRBJ1-1, is SQTIHQWPATLVQPVGSPLSLECTVEGTSNPNLYWYRQAAGRGLQLLFYSVGIGQISSEVPQNLSASRPQDRQFILSSKKLLLSDSGFYLCAWSGPGIIRTEAFFGQGTRLTVV.

The CDR3 sequence: CASIGVTALTGGEQFF. CDR3 coding DNA: TGCGCCAGCATCGGGGTGACAGCCCTCACGGGGGGTGAGCAGTTCTTC. The V gene is TRBV5-1, the J gene TRBJ2-1; TRBD2 aligns across 7 bases. The CDR3 is 16 residues long. The junction had 18 bases not matched to a gene; V was cut back by 6 bases and J by 9 bases. Germline loops: CDR1 SGHRS, CDR2 YFSETQ.

This chain uses TRBV5-4 with TRBJ2-2; TRBD1 is a possible D gene (6 bases). Trimming removed 4 bases at V and 4 bases at J, with 11 bases between. Germline V gene data show CDR1 as SGHNT and CDR2 as YYREEE (reference sequence). The CDR3 runs 14 residues. DNA of the CDR3: TGTGCCAGCAGCCCAACAGGGCGCACCGGGGAGCTGTTTTTT. Translation: CASSPTGRTGELFF. The full variable domain, completed using reference TRBV5-4 and TRBJ2-2, is ETGVTQSPTHLIKTRGQQVTLRCSSQSGHNTVSWYQQALGQGPQFIFQYYREEENGRGNFPPRFSGLQFPNYSSELNVNALELDDSALYLCASSPTGRTGELFFGEGSRLTVL.